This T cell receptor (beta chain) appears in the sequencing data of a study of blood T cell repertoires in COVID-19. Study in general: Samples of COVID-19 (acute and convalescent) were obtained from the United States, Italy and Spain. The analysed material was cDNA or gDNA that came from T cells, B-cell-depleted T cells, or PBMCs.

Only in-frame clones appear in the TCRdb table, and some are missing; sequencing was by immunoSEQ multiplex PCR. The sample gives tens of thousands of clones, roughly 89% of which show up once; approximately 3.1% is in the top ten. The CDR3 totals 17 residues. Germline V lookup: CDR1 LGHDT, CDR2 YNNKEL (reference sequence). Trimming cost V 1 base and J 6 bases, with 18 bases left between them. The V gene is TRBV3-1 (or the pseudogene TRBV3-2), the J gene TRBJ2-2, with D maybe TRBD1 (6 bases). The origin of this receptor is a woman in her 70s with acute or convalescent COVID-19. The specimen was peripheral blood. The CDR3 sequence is CASSQGTGWISSGELFF. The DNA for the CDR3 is TGTGCCAGCAGCCAAGGCACAGGGTGGATATCCTCCGGGGAGCTGTTTTTT.